Below, 8 T cell receptor beta chains from the same sample are listed, as sequenced in a study of blood T cell repertoires in COVID-19. This table comes from immunoSEQ multiplex PCR, and its TCRdb copy is limited to in-frame clones, with some not included. The sample consists of roughly 100,000 clones, approximately 72% of them appearing once. The sample consisted of peripheral blood. Receptors originate from a woman aged 70-85 years with acute or convalescent COVID-19.

The rearrangement joins TRBV7-9 to TRBJ2-1; tentatively, D is TRBD1 (5 bases). Deletions cut 3 bases from V and 6 bases from J, with 12 bases between. CDR3 length: 14 residues. Germline CDR1 is SEHNR and CDR2 is FQNEAQ (reference sequence). CDR3 coding DNA: TGTGCCAGCAGCTTGGAAGGGGTGGGCAATGAGCAGTTCTTC. Its protein is CASSLEGVGNEQFF.

V gene TRBV11-2 combines with J gene TRBJ2-7, with TRBD1 identical over 8 bases. The germline CDR1 and CDR2 sequences are SGHAT and FQNNGV. This CDR3 region has 14 residues. V lost 3 bases and J lost 2; bases outside the gene matches: 3. Here the CDR3 DNA reads TGTGCCAGCAGCTTCGCACAGGGGGCCTACGAGCAGTACTTC. Translation gives CASSFAQGAYEQYF.

This chain links TRBV28 with TRBJ1-2; 8 bases are a match to TRBD1. In germline, CDR1 is MDHEN, CDR2 SYDVKM. The CDR3 is 14 residues long. The V and J ends lost 10 bases and 0 bases, in that order; junction bases with no gene match: 7. The CDR3 is CATVKTGANYGYTF. The CDR3 nucleotides are TGTGCCACCGTTAAGACAGGGGCTAACTATGGCTACACCTTC.

The chain is built from TRBV13 and TRBJ2-1; possible D gene TRBD2, 6 bases. CDR3 length: 14 amino acids. Trimming removed 3 bases from V and 7 bases from J, with 13 bases in between. The germline V gene encodes CDR1 PRHDT and CDR2 FYEKMQ (reference sequence). DNA of the CDR3: TGTGCCAGCAGCTTTGACGGGGGTGGAAATGAGCAGTTCTTC. It is translated as CASSFDGGGNEQFF.

This clone has a handful of counts. Without the conserved terminal phenylalanine or tryptophan, this CDR3 likely stems from a read error. Because the CDR3's place on the DNA is in doubt, the DNA is left out and the CDR3 is given as listed by TCRdb. This chain joins TRBV7-9 and TRBJ1-1; TRBD1, the table's D call, was not compared with the DNA. Ends included, the CDR3 has 16 residues. Germline-derived CDR1 and CDR2 are SEHNR and FQNEAQ (reference sequence). This CDR3 reads CASSLGGRTGEALVPV.

The J gene is TRBJ1-2, the V gene TRBV6-1; the D gene is possibly TRBD1 (5 bases). The germline V and J ends were trimmed by 5 bases and 4 bases, with 11 bases remaining between them. The CDR3 spans 13 residues. From germline, CDR1 is MNHNS and CDR2 SASEGT. The chain's CDR3 is CASSPITGYGYTF. DNA of the CDR3: TGTGCCAGCAGTCCCATTACAGGCTATGGCTACACCTTC.

Points on this clone: This likely traces to a read error, being one base from a far larger clone. This chain joins TRBV7-6 and TRBJ2-7; 7 bases agree with TRBD1. The CDR3 extends over 11 amino acids. CDR1 is SGHVS, CDR2 FNYEAQ, per germline. With V trimmed by 5 bases and J by 6 bases, 1 base remained unmatched. The DNA for the CDR3 is TGTGCCAGCAGCCCAGGGGGCGAGCAGTACTTC. Translation gives CASSPGGEQYF.

The CDR3 DNA sequence: TGCAGCGTTACAGGGTCCTACGAGCAGTACTTC. It encodes CSVTGSYEQYF. The J gene is TRBJ2-7, the V gene TRBV29-1; TRBD1 might be the D (6 bases). V lost 5 bases and J 1 base, leaving 6 bases between the germline ends. Germline CDR1 SQVTM, CDR2 ANQGSEA. CDR3 length equals 11 residues.